This T cell receptor beta chain originates from a study of cytomegalovirus exposure and HLA in healthy donors. V shed 6 bases and J 7 bases; nucleotides not matched to a gene: 7. CDR3 length: 13 residues. In germline, CDR1 is MNHNY, CDR2 SVGAGI (reference sequence). PCR amplification relied on 60 Vbeta primers (plus 13 Jbeta primers). Repertoires were generated with immunoSEQ multiplex PCR, while TCRdb's copy carries only in-frame clones and drops some. The table lists around 140,000 clones. The sequencing sample was made of PBMCs. The origin of this receptor is a man aged 18 to 29 in good health and CMV-seronegative. V usage is TRBV6-6 and J usage is TRBJ1-2; the match to TRBD1 covers 8 bases. CDR3 in amino acids: CASSWTGFRGYTF. The DNA for the CDR3 is TGTGCCAGCAGCTGGACAGGGTTTCGTGGCTACACCTTC.